This TCR beta chain was observed in a study of T-cell memory formation after mild COVID-19. MiXCR, run by TCRdb on the 5' RACE reads, gives a single entry per CDR3 protein. The sample holds approximately 150,000 distinct CDR3 sequences, 13% seen once. The origin of this receptor is a man in his late teens or twenties who had mild COVID-19 (a few samples of this study predate the infection). Cell type and time point are not known. Sequenced sample: PBMCs or a T cell subset sorted from them (not recorded which).

CDR3 DNA: TGTGCCAGCAGTATAACAGGGGGGTCTGGCTATGGCTACACCTTC. Protein: CASSITGGSGYGYTF. The chain uses TRBV12-3 or TRBV12-4 and TRBJ1-2, with 8 bases fitting TRBD1. This CDR3 spans 15 amino acids. V was clipped by 5 bases and J by 4 bases; unmatched bases: 9.